This T cell receptor (beta chain) was captured by sequencing in a study of T cell changes during pregnancy in multiple sclerosis. The V end lost 4 bases, the J end lost 2 bases, and 8 bases lay between the germline ends. The CDR3 length is 13 residues. The germline gives CDR1 SGHRS, CDR2 YFSETQ. The data were produced by immunoSEQ multiplex PCR, yet TCRdb's version contains in-frame clones alone and is incomplete. The data hold tens of thousands of clones, with about 89% observed a single time. The sequencing here drew on CD4+ T cells from peripheral blood mononuclear cells, taken in the first trimester of pregnancy. The chain employs TRBV5-1 and TRBJ2-3, with no clear D. The TCR comes from a female donor with multiple sclerosis, enrolled in a pregnancy study. CDR3 sequence reads: CASSTAYTDTQYF. CDR3 nucleotides: TGCGCCAGCAGCACTGCTTACACAGATACGCAGTATTTT.